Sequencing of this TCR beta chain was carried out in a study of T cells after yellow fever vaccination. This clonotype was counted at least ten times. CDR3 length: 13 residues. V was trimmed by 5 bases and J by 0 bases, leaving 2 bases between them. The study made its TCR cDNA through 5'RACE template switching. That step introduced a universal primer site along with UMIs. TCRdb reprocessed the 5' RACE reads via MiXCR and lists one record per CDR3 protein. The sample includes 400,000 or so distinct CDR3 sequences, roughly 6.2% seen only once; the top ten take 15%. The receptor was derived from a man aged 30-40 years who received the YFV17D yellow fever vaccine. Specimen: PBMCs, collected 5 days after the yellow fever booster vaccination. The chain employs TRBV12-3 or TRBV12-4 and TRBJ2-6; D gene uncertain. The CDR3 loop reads CASSSSGANVLTF. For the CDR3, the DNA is TGTGCCAGCAGTAGCTCTGGGGCCAACGTCCTGACTTTC.